This entry lists 24 T cell receptor beta chains sequenced from one sample in a study of CD4 T cells in relation to SARS-CoV-2 and coronaviruses. Sequencing was performed with immunoSEQ multiplex PCR; in TCRdb, only in-frame clones are kept and a portion is missing. The repertoire holds tens of thousands of clones, around nine tenths seen once, with less than 10% in the top ten. Sequenced sample: memory CD4+ T cells from PBMCs. These receptors were taken from an adult with COVID-19.

This sequence joins TRBV5-1 and TRBJ1-5; the D is unclear. The V end lost 0 bases, the J end lost 0 bases, and 7 bases lay between the germline ends. The CDR3 length is 15 residues. The germline gives CDR1 SGHRS, CDR2 YFSETQ. DNA for the CDR3: TGCGCCAGCAGCTTGGACGGTTATAGCAATCAGCCCCAGCATTTT. The encoded protein is CASSLDGYSNQPQHF.

This clone appeared a single time. The V and J genes are TRBV10-2 and TRBJ1-1, with D unresolved. Germline V gene sequence: CDR1 WSHSY, CDR2 SAAADI. The CDR3 extends over 13 amino acids. The V end lost 7 bases, the J end lost 4 bases, and 13 bases lay between the germline ends. CDR3 residues: CASKRGTGTEAFF. The CDR3 coding sequence is TGCGCCAGCAAACGGGGTACGGGCACTGAAGCTTTCTTT.

The chain is built from TRBV2 and TRBJ2-7; D not resolved. With 1 base removed from V and 0 bases from J, the gap between germline ends came to 7 bases. This CDR3 region has 14 residues. Germline V gene lookup returns CDR1 SNHLY and CDR2 FYNNEI. CDR3 DNA: TGTGCCAGCAGTGAAGAGGCGATCTCCTACGAGCAGTACTTC. Encoded protein: CASSEEAISYEQYF. Drawing the rest from reference TRBV2 and TRBJ2-7, the complete variable domain is EPEVTQTPSHQVTQMGQEVILRCVPISNHLYFYWYRQILGQKVEFLVSFYNNEISEKSEIFDDQFSVERPDGSNFTLKIRSTKLEDSAMYFCASSEEAISYEQYFGPGTRLTVT.

This chain joins TRBV7-2 and TRBJ1-1, with D possibly TRBD1 on 6 matching bases. CDR1 is SGHTA, CDR2 FQGNSA, per germline. V was trimmed by 6 bases and J by 5 bases, leaving 22 bases between them. This CDR3 has 16 amino acids. The CDR3 reads CASSPQGPGAGTEAFF. DNA for the CDR3: TGTGCCAGCAGTCCCCAGGGCCCGGGGGCTGGGACTGAAGCTTTCTTT.

The rearrangement joins TRBV20-1 to TRBJ2-1, with TRBD2 as a possible D gene (5 bases). The CDR3 covers 14 residues. Germline CDR1 reads DFQATT; CDR2 reads SNEGSKA (reference sequence). DNA of the CDR3: TGCAGCGCGAGTCGGGGAAGCTCCTACAATGAGCAGTTCTTC. Protein product: CSASRGSSYNEQFF.

The rearrangement uses TRBV19 and TRBJ1-5; the D gene is possibly TRBD1 (5 bases). CDR1 and CDR2 (germline): LNHDA, SQIVND (reference sequence). V was cut by 4 bases and J by 2 bases, with 12 bases left in between. The CDR3 extends over 15 amino acids. The CDR3 DNA reads TGTGCCAGTAGTAGCGGGACCCTAGGCAATCAGCCCCAGCATTTT. Translating it yields CASSSGTLGNQPQHF.

This chain links TRBV7-9 with TRBJ2-6; D unresolved. V was cut by 2 bases and J by 0 bases, with 5 bases left in between. Germline assignment: CDR1 SEHNR and CDR2 FQNEAQ (reference sequence). The CDR3 runs to 15 residues. CDR3 nucleotides: TGTGCCAGCAGCTTAACACCCTCTGGGGCCAACGTCCTGACTTTC. Amino acid sequence: CASSLTPSGANVLTF.

The chain recombines TRBV4-2 with TRBJ1-3; weak D call: TRBD1 (5 bases). CDR1 is LGHNA and CDR2 is YNFKEQ in the germline V gene. Trimming pared 4 bases from V and 3 bases from J, leaving 13 bases between. There are 15 residues in the CDR3. CDR3: CASSPTGGGGNTIYF. DNA for the CDR3: TGTGCCAGCAGCCCCACAGGTGGGGGTGGAAACACCATATATTTT.

The V gene is TRBV6-5, the J gene TRBJ1-1; the D gene is possibly TRBD1 (6 bases). From germline, CDR1 is MNHEY and CDR2 SVGAGI. V lost 2 bases and J lost 1, with 14 bases in between. The CDR3 loop spans 16 amino acids. The CDR3 here is CASSYRYREGNTEAFF. In nucleotides, the CDR3 is TGTGCCAGCAGTTACCGATACAGGGAGGGGAACACTGAAGCTTTCTTT.

This sequence joins TRBV6-6 and TRBJ2-1, with D possibly being TRBD2 (6 bases). Per germline, CDR1 MNHNY and CDR2 SVGAGI (reference sequence). The CDR3 sequence is 9 residues long. V lost 11 bases and J lost 10, with 9 bases in between. In nucleotides, the CDR3 is TGTGCCGCCGGACTAGAGCAGTTCTTC. Translating it yields CAAGLEQFF.

The chain carries TRBV6-6 and TRBJ2-5, with 9 positions matching TRBD1. With V trimmed by 7 bases and J by 4 bases, 7 bases remained unmatched. Per germline, CDR1 MNHNY and CDR2 SVGAGI (reference sequence). The CDR3 has 14 amino acids. CDR3 in amino acids: CASNTQGAGETQYF. CDR3 coding DNA: TGTGCCAGCAACACACAGGGGGCCGGAGAGACCCAGTACTTC.

In this sample, this clone turned up once. The rearrangement links TRBV7-9 to TRBJ1-6; D remains unclear. The V and J ends lost 1 base and 9 bases respectively, with 13 bases between them. Germline V lookup: CDR1 SEHNR, CDR2 FQNEAQ (reference sequence). This CDR3 is built from 15 residues. DNA for the CDR3: TGTGCCAGCAGCTTAGTAGTCCTGGGCGCTTCACCCCTCCACTTT. Translating gives CASSLVVLGASPLHF.

The chain is built from TRBV7-9 and TRBJ1-1; D ambiguous. CDR3 length: 11 amino acids. V lost 8 bases and J lost 4, with 8 bases in between. CDR1 and CDR2 (germline): SEHNR, FQNEAQ (reference sequence). CDR3 nucleotides: TGTGCCAGCGGCCGGGGCACTGAAGCTTTCTTT. Its translation: CASGRGTEAFF.

The chain uses TRBV6-2 or TRBV6-3 and TRBJ1-2; D remains ambiguous. Trimming left V 2 bases short and J 2 bases short, with 6 bases between. Germline V gene data show CDR1 as MNHEY and CDR2 as SVGEGT. The length of the CDR3 is 13 residues. CDR3 nucleotides: TGTGCCAGCAGTTACGGCCAGAACTATGGCTACACCTTC. This sequence encodes CASSYGQNYGYTF.

The rearrangement links TRBV4-2 to TRBJ2-1; 9 nucleotides agree with TRBD2. Germline V gene lookup returns CDR1 LGHNA and CDR2 YNFKEQ. The CDR3 sequence is 17 residues long. The V segment lost 0 bases and the J segment 4 bases; nucleotides outside the gene matches: 7. The CDR3 region is CASSQEPSGGLYNEQFF. Here the CDR3 DNA reads TGTGCCAGCAGCCAAGAGCCCAGCGGGGGGCTTTACAATGAGCAGTTCTTC.

The V and J genes are TRBV5-6 and TRBJ1-2, with D perhaps matching TRBD1 (5 bases). CDR1 is SGHDT, CDR2 YYEEEE, per germline. Trimming removed 3 bases from V and 6 bases from J, with 6 bases in between. The CDR3 is made up of 11 amino acids. The CDR3 here is CASSWDHGYTF. The CDR3 DNA reads as TGTGCCAGCAGCTGGGACCATGGCTACACCTTC.

This clone turned up a few times. The chain combines TRBV4-1 with TRBJ2-5; TRBD2 agrees at 9 bases. Germline loops: CDR1 MGHRA, CDR2 YSYEKL. The V gene end was trimmed by 4 bases and the J gene end by 5 bases; junction bases not matched to a gene: 8. This CDR3 contains 15 residues. The CDR3: CASSPSRGGWETQYF. The CDR3 DNA follows: TGCGCCAGCAGCCCCTCGCGGGGGGGATGGGAGACCCAGTACTTC.

This sequence joins TRBV12-3 or TRBV12-4 and TRBJ1-5; D remains ambiguous. The V gene lost 2 bases and the J gene lost 3 bases, with 2 bases spanning the gap. The CDR3 is 12 amino acids. The DNA for the CDR3 is TGTGCCAGCAGTTTAAACAATCAGCCCCAGCATTTT. It is translated as CASSLNNQPQHF.

The chain joins TRBV3-1 (or the pseudogene TRBV3-2) to TRBJ2-7; D gene unclear. V shed 2 bases and J shed 3 bases, with 5 bases lying between them. CDR1 is LGHDT, CDR2 YNNKEL, per germline (reference sequence). This CDR3 spans 12 amino acids. DNA for the CDR3: TGTGCCAGCAGCCAAACAGTCTACGAGCAGTACTTC. It codes for CASSQTVYEQYF.

V is TRBV6-5 and J is TRBJ1-5; D unclear. Trimming pared 6 bases from V and 7 bases from J, leaving 13 bases between. CDR1 MNHEY and CDR2 SVGAGI come from the germline V gene. This CDR3 spans 13 amino acids. DNA of the CDR3: TGTGCCAGCAGATCACCTACCAGGCAGCCCCAGCATTTT. Encoded protein: CASRSPTRQPQHF.

The J gene is TRBJ2-7, the V gene TRBV9, with D possibly being TRBD2 (5 bases). From germline, CDR1 is SGDLS and CDR2 YYNGEE. V was pared by 3 bases and J by 4 bases, with 17 bases between. The CDR3 has 15 amino acids. The CDR3 is CASSENPSRSYEQYF. The CDR3 coding sequence is TGTGCCAGCAGCGAAAATCCTAGCAGGTCGTACGAGCAGTACTTC.

CDR3 nucleotide sequence: TGTGCCAGCAGTGAAATCTTGGGATACTCTGGAAACACCATATATTTT. This encodes CASSEILGYSGNTIYF. The chain is built from TRBV6-1 and TRBJ1-3; D is ambiguous. Between the trimmed V and J ends, which lost 2 bases and 0 bases, there was a span of 11 bases. The CDR3 is 16 residues long. In germline, CDR1 is MNHNS, CDR2 SASEGT.

The J gene is TRBJ1-2, the V gene TRBV18; unclear D gene. The CDR3 is 14 residues long. The V gene lost 2 bases and the J gene lost 8 bases, with 15 bases spanning the gap. Germline CDR1 KGHSH, CDR2 LQKENI. CDR3 nucleotide sequence: TGTGCCAGCTCACCAGGGGATACCGCCAGGGGCTACACCTTC. Translated: CASSPGDTARGYTF.

The V gene is TRBV27, the J gene TRBJ2-1; TRBD1 is a possible D gene (5 bases). V lost 8 bases, J lost 9 bases, and 11 bases lay in between. This CDR3 is 11 amino acids long. The germline gives CDR1 MNHEY, CDR2 SMNVEV (reference sequence). The CDR3 protein is CASRSRVEQFF. The CDR3 DNA is TGTGCCAGCCGATCCAGGGTTGAGCAGTTCTTC.